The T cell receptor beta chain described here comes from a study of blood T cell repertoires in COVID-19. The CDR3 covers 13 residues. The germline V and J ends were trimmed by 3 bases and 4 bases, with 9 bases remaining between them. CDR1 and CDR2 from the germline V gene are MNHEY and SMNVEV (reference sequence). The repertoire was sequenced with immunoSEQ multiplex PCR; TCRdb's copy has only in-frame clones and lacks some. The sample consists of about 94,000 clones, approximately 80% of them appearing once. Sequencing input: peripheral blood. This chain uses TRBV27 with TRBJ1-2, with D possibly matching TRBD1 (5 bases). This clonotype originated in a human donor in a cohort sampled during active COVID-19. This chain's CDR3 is CASSLSQGYGYTF. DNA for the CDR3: TGTGCCAGCAGTTTGAGTCAGGGCTATGGCTACACCTTC.